Below, one T cell receptor beta chain is given with its context. This entry belongs to a study of blood T cell repertoires in COVID-19. Germline V gene data show CDR1 as MNHEY and CDR2 as SMNVEV (reference sequence). The ends lost 5 bases at V and 4 bases at J; junction bases unmatched: 13. The CDR3 extends over 17 amino acids. Repertoires were generated with immunoSEQ multiplex PCR, while TCRdb's copy carries only in-frame clones and drops some. Here the sample spans fewer than 150,000 clones, around 86% being singletons. The chain links TRBV27 to TRBJ1-3; 8 positions match TRBD1. Sample: peripheral blood. This TCR came from a human donor in a cohort sampled during active COVID-19. The CDR3 is CASSLTTGGASGNTIYF. CDR3 nucleotides: TGTGCCAGCAGTCTAACTACAGGGGGAGCGTCCGGAAACACCATATATTTT.